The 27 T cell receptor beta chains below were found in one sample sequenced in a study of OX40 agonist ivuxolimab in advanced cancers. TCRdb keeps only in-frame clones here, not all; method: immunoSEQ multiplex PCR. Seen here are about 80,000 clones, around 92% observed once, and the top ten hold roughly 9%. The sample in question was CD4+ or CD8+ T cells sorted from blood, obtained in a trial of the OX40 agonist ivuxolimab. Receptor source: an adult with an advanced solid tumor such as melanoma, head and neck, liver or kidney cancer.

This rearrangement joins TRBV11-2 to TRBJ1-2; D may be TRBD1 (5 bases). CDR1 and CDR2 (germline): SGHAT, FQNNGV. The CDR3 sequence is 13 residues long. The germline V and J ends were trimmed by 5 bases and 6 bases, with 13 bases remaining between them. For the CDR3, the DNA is TGTGCCAGCAGCCTCGGGACCAACCATGGCTACACCTTC. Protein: CASSLGTNHGYTF.

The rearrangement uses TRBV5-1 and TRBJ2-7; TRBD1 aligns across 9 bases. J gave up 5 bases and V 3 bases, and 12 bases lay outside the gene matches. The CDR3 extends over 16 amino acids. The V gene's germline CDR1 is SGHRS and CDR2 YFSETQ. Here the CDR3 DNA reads TGCGCCAGCAGCTCTACTCTAGGGACAGGGAGAAACGAGCAGTACTTC. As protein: CASSSTLGTGRNEQYF.

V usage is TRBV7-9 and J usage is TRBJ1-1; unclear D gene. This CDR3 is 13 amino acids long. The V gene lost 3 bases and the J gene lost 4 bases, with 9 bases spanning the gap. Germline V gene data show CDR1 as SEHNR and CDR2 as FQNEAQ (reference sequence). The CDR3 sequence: CASSFTGSTEAFF. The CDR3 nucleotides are TGTGCCAGCAGCTTCACCGGCAGCACTGAAGCTTTCTTT.

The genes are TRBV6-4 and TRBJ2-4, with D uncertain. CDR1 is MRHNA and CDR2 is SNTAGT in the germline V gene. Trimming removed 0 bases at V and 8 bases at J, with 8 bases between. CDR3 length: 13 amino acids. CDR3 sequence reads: CASSDSGSYIQYF. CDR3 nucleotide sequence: TGTGCCAGCAGTGACTCAGGCAGTTACATTCAGTACTTC.

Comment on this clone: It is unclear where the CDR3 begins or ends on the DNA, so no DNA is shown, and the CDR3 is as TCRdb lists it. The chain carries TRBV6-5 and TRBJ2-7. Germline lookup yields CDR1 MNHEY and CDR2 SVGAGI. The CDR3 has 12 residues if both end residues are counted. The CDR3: CASSTSTGEQYF.

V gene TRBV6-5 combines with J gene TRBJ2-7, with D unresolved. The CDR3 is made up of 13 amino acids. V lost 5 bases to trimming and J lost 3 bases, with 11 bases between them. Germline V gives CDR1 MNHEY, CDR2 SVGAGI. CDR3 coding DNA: TGTGCCAGCAGTCTCAATGGGGACTACGAGCAGTACTTC. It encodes CASSLNGDYEQYF.

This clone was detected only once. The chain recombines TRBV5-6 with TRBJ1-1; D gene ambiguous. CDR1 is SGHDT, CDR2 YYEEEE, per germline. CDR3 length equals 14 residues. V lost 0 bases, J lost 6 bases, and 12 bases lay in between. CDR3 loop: CASSLDMGYPEAFF. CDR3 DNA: TGTGCCAGCAGCTTGGACATGGGATACCCTGAAGCTTTCTTT. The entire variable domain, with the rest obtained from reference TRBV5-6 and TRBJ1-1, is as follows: DAGVTQSPTHLIKTRGQQVTLRCSPKSGHDTVSWYQQALGQGPQFIFQYYEEEERQRGNFPDRFSGHQFPNYSSELNVNALLLGDSALYLCASSLDMGYPEAFFGQGTRLTVV.

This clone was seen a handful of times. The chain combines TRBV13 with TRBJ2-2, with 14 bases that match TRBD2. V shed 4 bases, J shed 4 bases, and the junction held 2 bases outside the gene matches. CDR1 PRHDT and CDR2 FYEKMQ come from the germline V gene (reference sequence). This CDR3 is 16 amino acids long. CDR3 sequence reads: CASSSGLAGVTGELFF. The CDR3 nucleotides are TGTGCCAGCAGCTCGGGACTAGCGGGGGTCACCGGGGAGCTGTTTTTT.

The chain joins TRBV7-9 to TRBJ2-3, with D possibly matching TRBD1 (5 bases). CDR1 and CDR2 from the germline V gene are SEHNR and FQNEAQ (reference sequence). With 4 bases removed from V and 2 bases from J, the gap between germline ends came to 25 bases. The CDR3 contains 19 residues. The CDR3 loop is CASSSTTMRQTTLTDTQYF. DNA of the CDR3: TGTGCCAGCAGCTCCACTACTATGCGACAGACGACCCTCACAGATACGCAGTATTTT. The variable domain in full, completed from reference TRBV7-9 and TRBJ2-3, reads DTGVSQNPRHKITKRGQNVTFRCDPISEHNRLYWYRQTLGQGPEFLTYFQNEAQLEKSRLLSDRFSAERPKGSFSTLEIQRTEQGDSAMYLCASSSTTMRQTTLTDTQYFGPGTRLTVL.

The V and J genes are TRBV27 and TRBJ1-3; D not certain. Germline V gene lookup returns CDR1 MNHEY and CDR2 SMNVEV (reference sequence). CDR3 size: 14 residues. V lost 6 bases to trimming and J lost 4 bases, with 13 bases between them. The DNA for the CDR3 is TGTGCCAGCAGCTTAGGAGGCCTCGGAAACACCATATATTTT. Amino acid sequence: CASSLGGLGNTIYF.

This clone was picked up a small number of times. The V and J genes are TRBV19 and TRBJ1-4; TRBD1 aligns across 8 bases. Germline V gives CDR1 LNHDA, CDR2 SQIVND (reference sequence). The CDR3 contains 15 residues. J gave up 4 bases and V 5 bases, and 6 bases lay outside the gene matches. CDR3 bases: TGTGCCAGTAGTGTCGGGACAGGATTTAATGAAAAACTGTTTTTT. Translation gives CASSVGTGFNEKLFF.

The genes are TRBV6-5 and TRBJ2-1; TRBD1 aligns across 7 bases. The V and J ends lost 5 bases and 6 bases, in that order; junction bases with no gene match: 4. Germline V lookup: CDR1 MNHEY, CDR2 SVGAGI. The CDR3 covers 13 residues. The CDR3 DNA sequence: TGTGCCAGCAGTCGTGGGACAGTCAATGAGCAGTTCTTC. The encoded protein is CASSRGTVNEQFF.

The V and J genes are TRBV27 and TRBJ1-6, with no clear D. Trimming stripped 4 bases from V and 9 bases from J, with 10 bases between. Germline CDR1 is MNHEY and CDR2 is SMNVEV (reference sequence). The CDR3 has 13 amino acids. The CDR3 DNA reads TGTGCCAGCAGTTATGGGCCCCCTTCACCCCTCCACTTT. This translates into CASSYGPPSPLHF.

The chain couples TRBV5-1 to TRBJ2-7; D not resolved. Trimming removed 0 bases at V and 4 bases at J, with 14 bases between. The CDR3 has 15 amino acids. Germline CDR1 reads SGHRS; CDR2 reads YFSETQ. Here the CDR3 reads CASSLEPSTSYEQYF. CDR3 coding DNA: TGCGCCAGCAGCTTGGAACCATCAACGTCGTACGAGCAGTACTTC.

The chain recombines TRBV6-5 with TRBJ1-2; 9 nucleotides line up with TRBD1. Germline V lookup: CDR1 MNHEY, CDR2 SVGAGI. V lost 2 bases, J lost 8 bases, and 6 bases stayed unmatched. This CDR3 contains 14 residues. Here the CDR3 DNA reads TGTGCCAGCAGTTACCTGGAAACAGGGGGCGGCTACACCTTC. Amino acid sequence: CASSYLETGGGYTF.

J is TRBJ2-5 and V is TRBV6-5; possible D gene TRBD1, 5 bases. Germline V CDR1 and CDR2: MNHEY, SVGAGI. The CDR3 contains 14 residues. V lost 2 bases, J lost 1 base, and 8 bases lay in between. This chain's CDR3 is CASSYGARQETQYF. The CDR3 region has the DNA TGTGCCAGCAGTTACGGGGCACGCCAAGAGACCCAGTACTTC.

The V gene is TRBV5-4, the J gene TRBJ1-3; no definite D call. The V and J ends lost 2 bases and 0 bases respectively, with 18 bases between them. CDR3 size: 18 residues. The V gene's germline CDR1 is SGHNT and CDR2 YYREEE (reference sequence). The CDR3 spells CASSFFPLDGLSGNTIYF. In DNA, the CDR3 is TGTGCCAGCAGCTTCTTCCCCTTAGACGGGCTCTCTGGAAACACCATATATTTT.

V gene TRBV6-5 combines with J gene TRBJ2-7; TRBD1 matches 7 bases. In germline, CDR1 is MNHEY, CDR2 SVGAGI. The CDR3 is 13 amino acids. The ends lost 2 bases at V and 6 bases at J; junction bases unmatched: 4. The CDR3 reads CASSYQTGSEQYF. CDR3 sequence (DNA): TGTGCCAGCAGTTACCAGACAGGGTCCGAGCAGTACTTC.

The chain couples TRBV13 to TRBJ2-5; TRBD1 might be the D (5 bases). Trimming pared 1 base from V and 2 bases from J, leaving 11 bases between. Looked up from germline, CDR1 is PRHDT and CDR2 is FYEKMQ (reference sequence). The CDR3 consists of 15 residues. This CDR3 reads CASSLEAGNQETQYF. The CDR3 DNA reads TGTGCCAGCAGCTTAGAGGCAGGGAATCAAGAGACCCAGTACTTC. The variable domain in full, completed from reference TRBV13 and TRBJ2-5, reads AAGVIQSPRHLIKEKRETATLKCYPIPRHDTVYWYQQGPGQDPQFLISFYEKMQSDKGSIPDRFSAQQFSDYHSELNMSSLELGDSALYFCASSLEAGNQETQYFGPGTRLLVL.

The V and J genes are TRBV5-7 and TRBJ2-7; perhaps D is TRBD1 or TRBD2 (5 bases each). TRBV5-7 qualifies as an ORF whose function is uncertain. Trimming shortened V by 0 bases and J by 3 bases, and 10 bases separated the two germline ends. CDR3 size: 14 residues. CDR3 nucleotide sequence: TGTGCCAGCAGCTTGGCGGGGCAAGACTACGAGCAGTACTTC. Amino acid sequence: CASSLAGQDYEQYF.

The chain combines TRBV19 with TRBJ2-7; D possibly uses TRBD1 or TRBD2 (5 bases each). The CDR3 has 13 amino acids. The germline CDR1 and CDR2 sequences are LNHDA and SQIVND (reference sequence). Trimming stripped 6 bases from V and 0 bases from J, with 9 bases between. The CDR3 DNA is TGTGCCAGTAGCTGGGGGACCTCCTACGAGCAGTACTTC. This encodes CASSWGTSYEQYF.

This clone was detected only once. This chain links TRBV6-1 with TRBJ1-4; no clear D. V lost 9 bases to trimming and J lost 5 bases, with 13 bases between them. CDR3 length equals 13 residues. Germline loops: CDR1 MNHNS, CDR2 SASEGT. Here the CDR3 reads CASQGTSNEKLFF. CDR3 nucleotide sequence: TGTGCCAGTCAAGGCACGTCAAATGAAAAACTGTTTTTT.

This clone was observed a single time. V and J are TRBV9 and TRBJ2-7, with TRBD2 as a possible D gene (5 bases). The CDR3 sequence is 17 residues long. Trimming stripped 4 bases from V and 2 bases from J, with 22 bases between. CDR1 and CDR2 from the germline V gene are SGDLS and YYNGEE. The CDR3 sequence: CASSPQDEGIITYEQYF. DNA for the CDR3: TGTGCCAGCAGCCCACAAGACGAGGGAATCATAACCTACGAGCAGTACTTC.

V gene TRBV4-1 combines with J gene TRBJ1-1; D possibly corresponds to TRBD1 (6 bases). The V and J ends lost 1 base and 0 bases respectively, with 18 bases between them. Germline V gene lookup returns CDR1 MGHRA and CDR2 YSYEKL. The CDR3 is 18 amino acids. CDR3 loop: CASSQARGIPPMNTEAFF. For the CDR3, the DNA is TGCGCCAGCAGCCAAGCTAGGGGGATACCCCCCATGAACACTGAAGCTTTCTTT.

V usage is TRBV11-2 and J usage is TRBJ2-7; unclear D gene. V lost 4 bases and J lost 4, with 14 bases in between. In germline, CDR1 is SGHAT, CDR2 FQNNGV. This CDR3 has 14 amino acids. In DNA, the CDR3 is TGTGCCAGCAGCTCCCCCCGGGCGGTATACGAGCAGTACTTC. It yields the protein CASSSPRAVYEQYF.

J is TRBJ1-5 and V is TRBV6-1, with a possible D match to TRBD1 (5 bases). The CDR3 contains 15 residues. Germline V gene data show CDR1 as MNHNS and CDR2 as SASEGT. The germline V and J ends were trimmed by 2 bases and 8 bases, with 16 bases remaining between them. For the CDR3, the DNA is TGTGCCAGCAGTGAATTTCCGGAGGGAGGGGAGCCCCAGCATTTT. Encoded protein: CASSEFPEGGEPQHF.

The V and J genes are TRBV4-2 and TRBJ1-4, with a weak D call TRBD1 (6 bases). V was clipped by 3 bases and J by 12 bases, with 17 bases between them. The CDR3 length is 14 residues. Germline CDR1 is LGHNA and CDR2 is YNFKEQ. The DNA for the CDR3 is TGTGCCAGCAGCCACGGCCTAGGGGGGATAGAACTGTTTTTT. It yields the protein CASSHGLGGIELFF.